The T cell receptor beta chain under discussion was sequenced for a study of cytomegalovirus exposure and HLA in healthy donors. The study's findings and limits: It has been reported that TCR beta sequences accurately predicted the HLA-A and HLA-B alleles of most subjects. Among TCR sequences, most were rare, though some public TCRs appeared in many donors. In a later analysis, CMV-associated beta chains were mostly HLA-associated, it appeared.

Trimming stripped 8 bases from V and 5 bases from J, with 9 bases between. CDR1 and CDR2 from the germline V gene are SNHLY and FYNNEI. CDR3 length: 12 residues. Use of 60 Vbeta and 13 Jbeta primers characterized the PCR. Clones were sequenced by immunoSEQ multiplex PCR, and TCRdb holds only the in-frame ones, with some missing. Among some 81,000 clones listed, about 69% were seen once. A word on this clone: Its target is not known.

This chain joins TRBV2 and TRBJ2-2, with D tentatively TRBD1 (6 bases). The sample comprised PBMCs. The TCR comes from a woman between 35 and 50 years old in good health and CMV-seropositive. CDR3 amino acids: CASRQVTGELFF. The CDR3 DNA sequence: TGTGCCAGCCGACAGGTAACCGGGGAGCTGTTTTTT.